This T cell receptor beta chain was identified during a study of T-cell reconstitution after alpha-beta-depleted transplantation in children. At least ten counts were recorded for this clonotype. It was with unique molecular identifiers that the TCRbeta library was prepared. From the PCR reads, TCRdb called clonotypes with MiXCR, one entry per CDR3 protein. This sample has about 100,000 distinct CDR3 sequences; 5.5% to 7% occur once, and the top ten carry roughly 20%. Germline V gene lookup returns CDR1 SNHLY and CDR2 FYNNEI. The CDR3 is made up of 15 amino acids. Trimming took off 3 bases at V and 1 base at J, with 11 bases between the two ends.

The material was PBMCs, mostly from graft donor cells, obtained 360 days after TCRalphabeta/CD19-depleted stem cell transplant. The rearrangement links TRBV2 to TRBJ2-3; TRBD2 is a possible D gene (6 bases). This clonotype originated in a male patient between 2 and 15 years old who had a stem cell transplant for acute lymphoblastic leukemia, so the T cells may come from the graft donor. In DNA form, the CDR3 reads TGTGCCAGCAGTGAGGGGGGAGCGCGCACAGATACGCAGTATTTT. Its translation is CASSEGGARTDTQYF.